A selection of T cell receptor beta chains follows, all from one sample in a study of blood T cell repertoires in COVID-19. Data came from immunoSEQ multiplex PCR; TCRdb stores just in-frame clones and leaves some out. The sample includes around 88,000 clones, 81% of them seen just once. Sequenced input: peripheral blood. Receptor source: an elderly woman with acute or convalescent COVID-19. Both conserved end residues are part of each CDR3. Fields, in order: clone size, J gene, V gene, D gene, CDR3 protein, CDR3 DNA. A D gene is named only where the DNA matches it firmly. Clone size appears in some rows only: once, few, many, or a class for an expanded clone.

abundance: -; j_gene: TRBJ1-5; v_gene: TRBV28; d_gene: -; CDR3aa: CASTPPQGNQPQHF; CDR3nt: TGTGCCAGCACCCCTCCCCAGGGCAATCAGCCCCAGCATTTT
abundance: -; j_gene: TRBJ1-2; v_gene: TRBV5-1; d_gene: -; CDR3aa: CASSLDLNSSGGYTF; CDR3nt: TGCGCCAGCAGCTTGGACTTGAACAGCTCAGGAGGCTACACCTTC
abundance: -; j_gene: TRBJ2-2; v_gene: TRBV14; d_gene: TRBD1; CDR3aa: CASSRPGTANTGELFF; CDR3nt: TGTGCCAGCAGCCGCCCCGGGACAGCGAACACCGGGGAGCTGTTTTTT
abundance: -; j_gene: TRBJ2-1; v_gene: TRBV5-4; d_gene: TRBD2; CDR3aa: CASSPTSGGPPSNEQFF; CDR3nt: TGTGCCAGCAGCCCGACTAGCGGGGGCCCGCCGTCCAATGAGCAGTTCTTC
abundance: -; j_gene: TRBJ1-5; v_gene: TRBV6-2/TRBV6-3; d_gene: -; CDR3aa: CASSYSGSTEQPQHF; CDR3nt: TGTGCCAGCAGTTACAGCGGGTCGACTGAACAGCCCCAGCATTTT
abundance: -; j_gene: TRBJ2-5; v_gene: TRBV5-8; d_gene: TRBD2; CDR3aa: CASSPVLRTSSQTQYF; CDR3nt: TGTGCCAGCAGCCCTGTACTGCGGACTAGCTCGCAGACCCAGTACTTC
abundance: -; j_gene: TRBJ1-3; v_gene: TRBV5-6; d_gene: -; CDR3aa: CASTRRLSGNTIYF; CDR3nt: TGTGCCAGCACCCGCAGGCTCTCTGGAAACACCATATATTTT
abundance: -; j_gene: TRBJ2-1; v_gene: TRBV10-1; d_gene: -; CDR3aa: CASSESSRNEQFF; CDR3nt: TGCGCCAGCAGTGAGTCGTCCAGAAATGAGCAGTTCTTC
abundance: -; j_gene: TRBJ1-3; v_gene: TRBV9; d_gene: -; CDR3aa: CASSVAPSGNTIYF; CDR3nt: TGTGCCAGCAGCGTAGCCCCGTCTGGAAACACCATATATTTT
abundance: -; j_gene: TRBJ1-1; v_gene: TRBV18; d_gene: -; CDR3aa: CASSPGIDKNTEAFF; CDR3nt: TGTGCCAGCTCACCGGGTATCGACAAGAACACTGAAGCTTTCTTT
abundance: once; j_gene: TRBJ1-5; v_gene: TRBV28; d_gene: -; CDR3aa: CASSNNREYPLNQPQHF; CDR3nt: TGTGCCAGCAGTAACAACAGGGAATACCCACTCAATCAGCCCCAGCATTTT
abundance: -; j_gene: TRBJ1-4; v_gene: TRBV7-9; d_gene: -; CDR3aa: CASSLDPGGNEKLFF; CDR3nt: TGTGCCAGCAGCTTAGATCCGGGGGGTAATGAAAAACTGTTTTTT
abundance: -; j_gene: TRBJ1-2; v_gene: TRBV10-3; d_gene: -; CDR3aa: CATNKGDLNYGYTF; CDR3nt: TGTGCCACCAATAAAGGAGACCTTAACTATGGCTACACCTTC
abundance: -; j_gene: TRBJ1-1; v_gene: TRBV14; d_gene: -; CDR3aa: CASSQGVNTEAFF; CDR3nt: TGTGCCAGCAGCCAAGGAGTGAACACTGAAGCTTTCTTT
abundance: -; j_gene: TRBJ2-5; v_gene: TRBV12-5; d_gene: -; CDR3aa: CASGLDRTPQETQYF; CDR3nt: TGTGCTAGTGGTTTGGACAGGACCCCTCAAGAGACCCAGTACTTC